This T cell receptor (beta chain) was recorded in a study of regulatory T cells in long-lasting Graves disease. Time point reported: persistent/refractory GD, antithyroid drugs over 5 years with positive TRAb. Extracted RNA from PBMCs served as the source of the TCR library. The patients were enrolled through endocrinology in Xi'an, China. Construction of the TCR beta libraries employed iRepertoire HTBI primers in conjunction with Arm-PCR of CDR3 regions. TCRdb reanalysed the multiplex PCR reads using MiXCR and keeps one entry per CDR3 protein. The sample has roughly 490,000 distinct CDR3 sequences; approximately 22% are singletons. This sequence was found in a female donor with Graves disease. The source material was peripheral blood mononuclear cells (PBMCs), sampled when the disease was refractory, from a patient treated with antithyroid drugs.

CDR3 bases: TGCCATCTGGGGGCTGGCTATGGCTACACCTTC. This codes for CHLGAGYGYTF. This rearrangement joins TRBV20-1 to TRBJ1-2, with D perhaps TRBD1 (6 bases). CDR3 length: 11 residues. Germline CDR1 reads DFQATT; CDR2 reads SNEGSKA (reference sequence).